A selection of T cell receptor beta chains follows, all from one sample in a study of shared clonotypes between healthy human individuals. Sequencing was performed with immunoSEQ multiplex PCR; in TCRdb, only in-frame clones are kept and a portion is missing. The data contain under 2,000,000 clones, roughly 94% of them singletons. The sample taken for sequencing was naive CD8+ T cells sorted from blood. The receptor set was obtained from a man aged 18 to 29 in good health. Both conserved end residues are trimmed from each CDR3.

>TRBJ2-3|TRBV7-9
ASSSGTSGRTDTQY
>TRBJ1-2|TRBV29-1
SVIAGDRGLYGYT
>TRBJ2-3|TRBV12-5
ASEPRPPKPSTDTQY
>TRBJ2-5|TRBV6-5
ASSYGAGDSETQY
>TRBJ1-3|TRBV5-6
ASSQGLAGNTIY
>TRBJ2-1|TRBV5-8
ASTTRREGDNEQF
>TRBJ2-5|TRBV19
ASSIWLMETQY
>TRBJ2-1|TRBV4-1
ASSLHGAGEQF
>TRBJ2-3|TRBV27
ASSPLGGRGGTDTQY
>TRBJ1-2|TRBV6-5
ASSYSTGAGYT
>TRBJ1-6|TRBV27
ASSYGTGFSYNSPLH
>TRBJ2-2|TRBV9
ASSESGTGELF
>TRBJ1-3|TRBV4-2
ASSQVSLQGPGNTIY
>TRBJ1-2|TRBV7-9
ASSLGGGAAYGYT
>TRBJ1-5|TRBV4-1
ASSQTTGGQPQH
>TRBJ2-7|TRBV2
ASTGVSYEQY
>TRBJ1-2|TRBV4-1
ASSQPTGLEGYT
>TRBJ2-7|TRBV4-3
ASSQGQGSAYEQY
>TRBJ2-1|TRBV9
ASSPDGRTIYNEQF
>TRBJ2-1|TRBV2
ASSELSGSYNEQF
>TRBJ2-7|TRBV12-1
ASSFKPGQHYEQY
>TRBJ1-4|TRBV27
ASSLSWDGSDNEKLF
>TRBJ1-2|TRBV6-1
ASSEGQGYGYT
>TRBJ2-7|TRBV4-1
ASSQDRAQFYEQY
>TRBJ1-1|TRBV9
ASSVVAGWTTEAF
>TRBJ1-1|TRBV28
ASSLLAGLGTNTEAF
>TRBJ2-7|TRBV6-5
ASSLGTSYEQY
>TRBJ1-2|TRBV27
ATSPEGGVKNYGYT
>TRBJ2-2|TRBV28
ASSFPSGGALEVYTGELF
>TRBJ2-3|TRBV4-1
ASSQEETSGGTDTQY
>TRBJ1-1|TRBV27
ASLPQGVVQEAF
>TRBJ2-7|TRBV29-1
SVDSGPEQY
>TRBJ2-2|TRBV6-5
ASSYTTGGTGELF
>TRBJ2-1|TRBV14
ASSQVNRSSYNEQF
>TRBJ1-2|TRBV6-1
ASRRDPLYGYT
>TRBJ1-5|TRBV5-6
ASSLEKTAANSNQPQH
>TRBJ1-1|TRBV5-1
ASSLANWNTEAF
>TRBJ2-3|TRBV28
ASRRDGDTQY
>TRBJ1-4|TRBV28
ASTTEYPATNEKLF
>TRBJ1-1|TRBV4-3
ASSPMGVGTEAF
>TRBJ2-7|TRBV5-5
ASSLGGGGNEQY
>TRBJ2-1|TRBV4-3
ASSQDGEGLVRGEQF
>TRBJ2-7|TRBV7-9
ASSLEGYYEQY
>TRBJ1-1|TRBV4-1
ASSHPGKGGSTEAF
>TRBJ2-2|TRBV11-2
ASSWGVYTGELF
>TRBJ2-3|TRBV7-9
ASSLAPSVTDTQY
>TRBJ1-1|TRBV4-2
ASSAPGQGSMNTEAF
>TRBJ2-5|TRBV2
ASSGQGDWETQY
>TRBJ2-5|TRBV4-1
ASNKRTGGETQY
>TRBJ1-2|TRBV4-1
ASSPLPWTGYGYT